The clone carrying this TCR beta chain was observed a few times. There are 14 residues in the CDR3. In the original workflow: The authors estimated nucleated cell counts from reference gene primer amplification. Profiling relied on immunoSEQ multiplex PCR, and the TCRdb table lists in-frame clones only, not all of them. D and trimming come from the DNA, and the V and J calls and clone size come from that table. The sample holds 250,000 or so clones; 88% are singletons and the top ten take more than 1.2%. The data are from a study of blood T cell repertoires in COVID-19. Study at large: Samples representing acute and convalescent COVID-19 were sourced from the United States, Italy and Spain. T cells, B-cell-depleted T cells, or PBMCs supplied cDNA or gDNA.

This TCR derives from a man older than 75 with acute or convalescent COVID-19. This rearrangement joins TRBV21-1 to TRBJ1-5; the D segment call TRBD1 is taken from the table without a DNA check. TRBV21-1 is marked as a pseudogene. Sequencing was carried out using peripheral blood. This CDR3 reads CASSKRGFHQPQHF. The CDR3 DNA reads TGTGCCAGCAGCAAAAGGGGATTCCATCAGCCCCAGCATTTT.